These 8 T cell receptor beta chains were all obtained from the same sample, sequenced in a study of CXCR3-negative and CXCR3-positive naive CD8 T cells. UMI-labeled 5' RACE TRB cDNA libraries were prepared from the cells. TCRdb derives one entry per CDR3 protein from the 5' RACE reads, leaving out DNA. Its table lists 150,000 to 180,000 distinct CDR3 sequences. Whole-study results and caveats: Naive cells positive for CXCR3 carried more hydrophobic TRB CDR3s than CXCR3-negative ones.

Their cognate antigens are unknown. Specimen: naive CXCR3+ CD8+ T cells from blood. Subset defined: CD45RO-CCR7+CD27+CD95- naive CD8+ T cells expressing CXCR3 (TNR3+). The origin of the receptors is a human donor in good health. Some clones in this sample may be carry-over from other donors' samples.

V gene TRBV6-1 combines with J gene TRBJ1-4; absent DNA, TCRdb's TRBD1 call cannot be checked. Per the germline V gene, CDR1 is MNHNS and CDR2 is SASEGT. CDR3 length equals 16 residues. The CDR3 loop reads CASSYTGGATPEKLFF.

The chain joins TRBV13 to TRBJ1-2. Germline lookup yields CDR1 PRHDT and CDR2 FYEKMQ (reference sequence). The length of the CDR3 is 13 residues. This CDR3 is CASSLNPNYGYTF.

This chain connects TRBV28 to TRBJ2-3; there is no DNA to check the TCRdb D call of TRBD1. CDR3 size: 16 residues. The germline V gene has CDR1 MDHEN and CDR2 SYDVKM. The CDR3 protein is CASSFDRGTRTDTQYF.

The J gene is TRBJ2-7, the V gene TRBV10-1; with no DNA, the TCRdb D assignment of TRBD2 cannot be verified. The length of the CDR3 is 14 residues. Germline CDR1 WNHNN, CDR2 SYGVQD (reference sequence). The CDR3 reads CASGLAGLYYEQYF.

CDR3 region: CATSSLATGGDEQYF. The V call is TRBV15, the J call TRBJ2-7; the TCRdb D gene call, TRBD1, has no DNA to confirm it. Germline assignment: CDR1 LNHNV and CDR2 YYDKDF (reference sequence). This CDR3 region has 15 residues.

J is TRBJ2-3 and V is TRBV7-2; TCRdb calls TRBD1, which cannot be checked without DNA. Germline V gene lookup returns CDR1 SGHTA and CDR2 FQGNSA. CDR3 length equals 15 residues. CDR3 sequence: CASSSPTGGWDTQYF.

V and J are TRBV1 and TRBJ2-7; the D call of TRBD1 rests on TCRdb alone, since no DNA is present to check it. TRBV1 is reported as a pseudogene. The length of the CDR3 is 15 residues. The CDR3 region is CTSSQDRHQGYEQYF.

This chain connects TRBV29-1 to TRBJ2-5; TCRdb designates TRBD1, a call that cannot be tested without DNA. Germline V lookup: CDR1 SQVTM, CDR2 ANQGSEA. CDR3 length: 14 residues. The CDR3 sequence is CSVTPLGGKETQYF.